This passage covers 21 T cell receptor beta chains from one sample sequenced in a study of T cell changes during pregnancy in multiple sclerosis (dated by TCRdb to 2018 to 2020). The library came from the immunoSEQ multiplex PCR assay. This immuneACCESS table, as held by TCRdb, lists in-frame sequences with V and J called but not all clones. Of the missing ones, under half trace to an unresolved V gene in checked studies; the others have no known cause. The sample records about 100,000 clones, about 91% of which are singletons. The ten top clones hold 2.5% to 3.5% of the sample. Sequences were derived from peripheral blood, sampled in the second trimester of pregnancy. Every receptor here comes from a female donor with multiple sclerosis, enrolled in a pregnancy study.

The V gene is TRBV5-1, the J gene TRBJ2-7; TRBD2 matches 7 bases. The germline V gene encodes CDR1 SGHRS and CDR2 YFSETQ. The J segment lost 10 bases and the V segment lost 4 bases, leaving 11 bases of the junction unmatched. CDR3 size: 13 residues. CDR3 sequence: CASSASGTNSQYF. CDR3 in DNA: TGCGCCAGCAGCGCCTCCGGGACTAACTCCCAGTACTTC.

This rearrangement joins TRBV29-1 to TRBJ2-7, with TRBD1 matching over 9 bases. The CDR3 runs 20 residues. In germline, CDR1 is SQVTM, CDR2 ANQGSEA. Trimming at V came to 2 bases and at J to 3 bases, leaving 23 bases not matched to a gene. For the CDR3, the DNA is TGCAGCGTTGAACTACCGGTGGGGACAGGGACCGCCAGCTTAATCTACGAGCAGTACTTC. It encodes CSVELPVGTGTASLIYEQYF.

The genes are TRBV7-8 and TRBJ1-1; a possible D gene is TRBD1 (5 bases). This CDR3 is built from 13 residues. The germline gives CDR1 SGHVS, CDR2 FQNEAQ. Trimming left V 2 bases short and J 4 bases short, with 8 bases between. In nucleotides, the CDR3 is TGTGCCAGCAGCTTACAGGGTAGCACTGAAGCTTTCTTT. Translation gives CASSLQGSTEAFF. Together with reference TRBV7-8 and TRBJ1-1, the CDR3 gives the full variable domain: GAGVSQSPRYKVAKRGQDVALRCDPISGHVSLFWYQQALGQGPEFLTYFQNEAQLDKSGLPSDRFFAERPEGSVSTLKIQRTQQEDSAVYLCASSLQGSTEAFFGQGTRLTVV.

The chain recombines TRBV27 with TRBJ1-1, with D perhaps TRBD1 (5 bases). Germline-derived CDR1 and CDR2 are MNHEY and SMNVEV (reference sequence). This CDR3 has 14 amino acids. Deletions cut 2 bases from V and 5 bases from J, with 12 bases between. The CDR3 loop reads CASSLSGGYTEAFF. In DNA form, the CDR3 reads TGTGCCAGCAGTTTAAGCGGGGGTTATACTGAAGCTTTCTTT.

The DNA of the CDR3 is TGTGCCAGCGACCCGGGACAGGGTCGGATGAAGCAGTTCTTC. Amino acid sequence: CASDPGQGRMKQFF. The chain has TRBV28 and TRBJ2-1, with 9 bases aligning to TRBD1. With V trimmed by 8 bases and J by 11 bases, 13 bases remained unmatched. The CDR3 extends over 14 amino acids. Germline V gives CDR1 MDHEN, CDR2 SYDVKM.

The sample holds one count of this clone. The chain carries TRBV15 and TRBJ2-7, with 12 nucleotides matching TRBD2. Germline V gives CDR1 LNHNV, CDR2 YYDKDF (reference sequence). CDR3 length equals 18 residues. Germline trimming cut 10 bases from V and 3 bases from J; bases unmatched to any gene: 19. This CDR3 is CAIAFGVLAGGLLYEQYF. CDR3 DNA sequence: TGTGCCATAGCGTTCGGGGTGCTAGCGGGAGGGCTCCTCTACGAGCAGTACTTC.

The V call is TRBV2, the J call TRBJ2-2, with 10 nucleotides matching TRBD1. The germline V gene has CDR1 SNHLY and CDR2 FYNNEI. This CDR3 is 15 amino acids long. The trim removed 7 bases at V and 8 bases at J, leaving 10 bases unmatched. CDR3 nucleotides: TGTGCCAGCAAGGTGGGGACAGGGGCCCGGGGGGAGCTGTTTTTT. It specifies CASKVGTGARGELFF.

J is TRBJ2-1 and V is TRBV11-2; 7 positions match TRBD2. The ends lost 1 base at V and 15 bases at J; junction bases unmatched: 3. The CDR3 spans 11 residues. Germline V CDR1 and CDR2: SGHAT, FQNNGV. This chain's CDR3 is CASSLGTSWFF. In DNA form, the CDR3 reads TGTGCCAGCAGCTTAGGGACTAGTTGGTTCTTC.

The genes are TRBV5-4 and TRBJ2-5; D not certain. Trimming pared 0 bases from V and 2 bases from J, leaving 8 bases between. CDR1 SGHNT and CDR2 YYREEE come from the germline V gene (reference sequence). This CDR3 region has 14 residues. CDR3 in DNA: TGTGCCAGCAGCTTGGTTGGGCTACAAGAGACCCAGTACTTC. This translates into CASSLVGLQETQYF.

The chain employs TRBV5-1 and TRBJ1-4, with D possibly matching TRBD1 (5 bases). In germline, CDR1 is SGHRS, CDR2 YFSETQ. Trimming removed 6 bases at V and 5 bases at J, with 17 bases between. The CDR3 is 15 amino acids. The CDR3 region has the DNA TGCGCCAGCACGAGCCAAGGAGGGGTGAATGAAAAACTGTTTTTT. As protein: CASTSQGGVNEKLFF.

This sequence joins TRBV4-3 and TRBJ1-2; D is unclear. CDR1 is LGHNA, CDR2 YSLEER, per germline. CDR3 length equals 15 residues. V was cut by 0 bases and J by 8 bases, with 16 bases left in between. CDR3 sequence: CASSQDVGLGWGYTF. The CDR3 DNA is TGCGCCAGCAGCCAAGATGTAGGTTTGGGCTGGGGCTACACCTTC.

The chain links TRBV19 to TRBJ2-5, with TRBD2 identical over 9 bases. CDR1 is LNHDA and CDR2 is SQIVND in the germline V gene (reference sequence). The CDR3 loop spans 15 amino acids. J was trimmed by 4 bases and V by 6 bases; bases with no gene match: 9. CDR3 sequence (DNA): TGTGCCAGTAGAGAACTTAGCGGGAGTGGAGAGACCCAGTACTTC. As protein: CASRELSGSGETQYF.

CDR3 region: CASSPHFGGEQYF. The CDR3 region has the DNA TGTGCCAGCAGCCCCCATTTTGGAGGTGAGCAGTACTTC. The chain couples TRBV9 to TRBJ2-7, with a possible D match to TRBD2 (5 bases). This CDR3 comprises 13 residues. V was trimmed by 4 bases and J by 7 bases, leaving 15 bases between them. Germline CDR1 SGDLS, CDR2 YYNGEE.

This clone was detected once. The V gene is TRBV7-9, the J gene TRBJ2-5, with D possibly TRBD2 on 6 matching bases. The V gene's germline CDR1 is SEHNR and CDR2 FQNEAQ (reference sequence). V lost 5 bases and J 2 bases, leaving 15 bases between the germline ends. The CDR3 is 15 residues long. CDR3 amino acids: CASSIAGLDQETQYF. CDR3 bases: TGTGCCAGCAGCATCGCGGGACTGGATCAAGAGACCCAGTACTTC.

This sequence joins TRBV29-1 and TRBJ1-2; 7 nucleotides line up with TRBD1. Looked up from germline, CDR1 is SQVTM and CDR2 is ANQGSEA. The V gene end was trimmed by 7 bases and the J gene end by 2 bases; junction bases not matched to a gene: 4. The CDR3 runs to 12 residues. CDR3 residues: CSGETGNYGYTF. As DNA, the CDR3 is TGCAGCGGGGAGACAGGGAACTATGGCTACACCTTC. The entire variable domain, with the rest obtained from reference TRBV29-1 and TRBJ1-2, is as follows: SAVISQKPSRDICQRGTSLTIQCQVDSQVTMMFWYRQQPGQSLTLIATANQGSEATYESGFVIDKFPISRPNLTFSTLTVSNMSPEDSSIYLCSGETGNYGYTFGSGTRLTVV.

The chain joins TRBV28 to TRBJ2-1, with unresolved D. Trimming stripped 3 bases from V and 3 bases from J, with 6 bases between. The V gene's germline CDR1 is MDHEN and CDR2 SYDVKM. The length of the CDR3 is 13 residues. For the CDR3, the DNA is TGTGCCAGCAGTTTCCTTAGCTACAATGAGCAGTTCTTC. This translates into CASSFLSYNEQFF.

The rearrangement links TRBV6-5 to TRBJ1-2; D not resolved. Germline-derived CDR1 and CDR2 are MNHEY and SVGAGI. The CDR3 has 12 residues. V shed 5 bases and J shed 6 bases, with 10 bases lying between them. The CDR3 bases are TGTGCCAGCAGTACCGACAAGAATGGCTACACCTTC. It translates to CASSTDKNGYTF.

The chain carries TRBV6-1 and TRBJ2-1, with 11 bases that match TRBD2. Germline CDR1 MNHNS, CDR2 SASEGT. J gave up 5 bases and V 6 bases, and 3 bases lay outside the gene matches. This CDR3 has 14 amino acids. As DNA, the CDR3 is TGTGCCAGCAGGCAACTAGCGGGAGACAATGAGCAGTTCTTC. This translates into CASRQLAGDNEQFF.

The chain employs TRBV28 and TRBJ2-3; 8 bases line up with TRBD1. The length of the CDR3 is 15 residues. V was clipped by 5 bases and J by 4 bases; unmatched bases: 8. In germline, CDR1 is MDHEN, CDR2 SYDVKM. The CDR3 is CASSPRQGSSDTQYF. CDR3 nucleotide sequence: TGTGCCAGCAGTCCCAGACAGGGGTCCTCAGATACGCAGTATTTT.

V is TRBV10-3 and J is TRBJ1-1, with 9 bases fitting TRBD1. Germline-derived CDR1 and CDR2 are ENHRY and SYGVKD. V lost 0 bases, J lost 5 bases, and 7 bases stayed unmatched. The CDR3 contains 16 residues. The CDR3 region is CAISESFGTGKTEAFF. CDR3 sequence (DNA): TGTGCCATCAGTGAGTCATTCGGGACAGGGAAAACTGAAGCTTTCTTT.

The J gene is TRBJ1-2, the V gene TRBV19, with TRBD1 matching over 7 bases. CDR1 LNHDA and CDR2 SQIVND come from the germline V gene (reference sequence). Losses at the gene ends were 8 bases for V and 6 bases for J; bases not matched to a gene: 9. The CDR3 consists of 13 residues. The CDR3 DNA reads as TGTGCCAGTCGAACAGGGGTGGATCATGGCTACACCTTC. Translation gives CASRTGVDHGYTF.